This T cell receptor beta chain was identified in a study of T cell responses to AZD1222 COVID-19 vaccine (dated by TCRdb to the early 2020s). Regarding the study in general: TCR sequencing covered some 250 trial participants: 207 given two doses of AZD1222 and 26 given two doses of MenACWY control vaccine. Trial participants were enrolled into age subgroups of 18-55, 56-69 and 70-plus years, which contained approximately 150, 28 and 58 TCR-sequenced participants, respectively. General study outcomes and caveats: Vaccine-associated CD4 TCRs spanned the whole spike protein, with dominant responses in regions 160-218 and 743-854. Conclusions about previously exposed vaccinees were limited because only a handful of AZD1222 recipients were SARS-CoV-2 seropositive at baseline. Participants were mostly white British, with more females than males. The authors suggested clonal diversity may have been underestimated. Spike-specific TCR breadth and depth rose significantly after two AZD1222 doses compared with day 0 and with MenACWY recipients. Because no day 14 peak-response samples were available, repertoires were characterized only after the peak T cell response. In the small 56-69-year group, the increase in depth fell short of significance, most likely because of low power. Reportedly, almost half of the unique spike-specific TCRs recognized epitopes lying outside the regions that are mutated in the B.1.351 and B.1.1.7 variants.

The germline V end is reduced by 1 base and the J end by 9 bases; junction bases left unmatched: 9. The germline V gene (reference sequence) sets CDR1 to SEHNR and CDR2 to FQNEAQ. The CDR3 holds 16 amino acids from the cysteine to the phenylalanine. The entry retains the CDR3 DNA only, 48 bases that are in frame from base 1. This specimen's time point label, per the study, means: about 28 days (+/-7) after the second vaccine dose. AZD1222 recipients given second doses at about 4 weeks or at about 12 weeks were pooled, since spike-specific TCR depth and breadth were not found to differ between the two schedules. Vaccinee samples were obtained from the UK trials COV001 and COV002, which included a single-blind randomized controlled phase 2/3 trial of AZD1222 (ChAdOx1 nCoV-19) in healthy adults. For TCRbeta chain sequencing, PBMC samples from trial participants were taken at day 0 and at day 28 after the second dose.

On this clone: It lacks a known antigen. No clone much larger than this one lies a single base away; base qualities are absent.

The CDR3 regions of human TCRbeta chains were subjected to immunosequencing. The authors' pipeline ran thus. TCRs in the repertoires were compared against a reference library of SARS-CoV-2-specific TCRs that had been generated with the MIRA antigen-specificity platform. Breadth was defined as the fraction of unique TCRs that were SARS-CoV-2-associated, and depth was defined as the fraction of total T cells that were SARS-CoV-2-associated. Using the MIRA data, every spike-specific TCR was mapped to the spike region that the TCR reacted to and assigned to either a CD4 or a CD8 class. Log10-transformed breadth and depth values were compared by one-way ANOVA with Sidak's multiple comparisons tests. TCRdb provides this immuneACCESS table in a form limited to in-frame rearrangements. Some clones are lacking; in checked studies, under half of them reflect an unresolved V gene, and why the rest are absent is not known. That table supplies the V and J calls and clone size; D and trimming were determined from the DNA. Recorded for this sample are about 120,000 clones; about 92% of them occurred a single time. The ten largest clones capture less than 6% of the sample.

The sequences come from peripheral blood, collected 28 days after the second AZD1222 dose. The receptor was derived from an adult who received the AZD1222 COVID-19 vaccine. This chain joins TRBV7-9 to TRBJ1-6; the junction holds 7 bases that match TRBD1. The sequenced DNA: TGTGCCAGCAGCTTAGGCCCCGACAGGGCGACTTCACCCCTCCACTTT. Translation gives CASSLGPDRATSPLHF.